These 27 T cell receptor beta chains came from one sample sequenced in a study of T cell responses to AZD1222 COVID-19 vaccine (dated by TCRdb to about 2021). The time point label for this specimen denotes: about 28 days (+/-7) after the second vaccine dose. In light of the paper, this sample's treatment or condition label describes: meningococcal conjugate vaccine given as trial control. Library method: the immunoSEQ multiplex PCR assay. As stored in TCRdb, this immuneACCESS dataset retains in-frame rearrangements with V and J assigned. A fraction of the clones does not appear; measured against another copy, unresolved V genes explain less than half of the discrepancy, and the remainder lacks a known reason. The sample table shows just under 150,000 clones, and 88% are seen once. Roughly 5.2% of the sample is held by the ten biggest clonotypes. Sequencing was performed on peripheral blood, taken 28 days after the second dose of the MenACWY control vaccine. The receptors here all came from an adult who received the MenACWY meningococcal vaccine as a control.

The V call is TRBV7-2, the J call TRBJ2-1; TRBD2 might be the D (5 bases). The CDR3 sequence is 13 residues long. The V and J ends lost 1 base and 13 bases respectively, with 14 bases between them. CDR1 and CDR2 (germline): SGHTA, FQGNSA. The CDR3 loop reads CASSLGNLDSQFF. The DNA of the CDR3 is TGTGCCAGCAGCTTAGGAAACCTGGACTCACAGTTCTTC.

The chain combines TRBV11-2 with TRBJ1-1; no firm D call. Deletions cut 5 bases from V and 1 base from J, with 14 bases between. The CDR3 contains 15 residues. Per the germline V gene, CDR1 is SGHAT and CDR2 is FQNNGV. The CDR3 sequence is CASSRGRAENTEAFF. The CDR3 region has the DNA TGTGCCAGCAGCCGAGGGAGGGCGGAGAACACTGAAGCTTTCTTT.

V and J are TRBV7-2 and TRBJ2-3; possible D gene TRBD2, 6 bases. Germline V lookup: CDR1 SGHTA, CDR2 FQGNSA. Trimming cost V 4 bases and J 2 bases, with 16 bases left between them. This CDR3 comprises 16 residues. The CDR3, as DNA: TGTGCCAGCAGCTCCTCCGGGACTGATTACACAGATACGCAGTATTTT. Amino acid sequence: CASSSSGTDYTDTQYF.

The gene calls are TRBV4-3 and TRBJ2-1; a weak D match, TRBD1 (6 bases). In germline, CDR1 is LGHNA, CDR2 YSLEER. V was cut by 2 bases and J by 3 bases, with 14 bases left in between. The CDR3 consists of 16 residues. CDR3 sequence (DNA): TGCGCCAGCAGCCAAAGGAGACAGGAAGGCTACAATGAGCAGTTCTTC. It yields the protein CASSQRRQEGYNEQFF.

In DNA form, the CDR3 reads TGTGCCAGCAGTTTAGGAGGGAGGCTGTTTTTT. This encodes CASSLGGRLFF. The chain carries TRBV12-3 or TRBV12-4 and TRBJ1-4; no reliable D call. V was pared by 1 base and J by 14 bases, with 8 bases between. This CDR3 region has 11 residues.

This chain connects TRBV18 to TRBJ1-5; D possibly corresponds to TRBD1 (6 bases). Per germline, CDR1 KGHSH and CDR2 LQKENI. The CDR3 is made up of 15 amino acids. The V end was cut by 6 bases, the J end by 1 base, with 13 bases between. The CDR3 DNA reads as TGTGCCAGCTCTCCAGGGGTTTCGAGCAATCAGCCCCAGCATTTT. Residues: CASSPGVSSNQPQHF.

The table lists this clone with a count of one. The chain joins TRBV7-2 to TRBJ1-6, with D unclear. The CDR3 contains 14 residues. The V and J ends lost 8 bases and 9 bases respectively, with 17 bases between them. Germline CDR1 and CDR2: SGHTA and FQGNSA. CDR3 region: CASSLGSTSSPLHF. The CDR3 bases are TGTGCCAGCTCCCTAGGCTCGACATCTTCACCCCTCCACTTT.

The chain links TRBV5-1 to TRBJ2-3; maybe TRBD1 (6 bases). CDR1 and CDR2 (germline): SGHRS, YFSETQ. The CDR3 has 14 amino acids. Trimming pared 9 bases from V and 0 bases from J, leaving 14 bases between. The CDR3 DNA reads TGCGCCACCAGGACAGCTACTAGCACAGATACGCAGTATTTT. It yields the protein CATRTATSTDTQYF.

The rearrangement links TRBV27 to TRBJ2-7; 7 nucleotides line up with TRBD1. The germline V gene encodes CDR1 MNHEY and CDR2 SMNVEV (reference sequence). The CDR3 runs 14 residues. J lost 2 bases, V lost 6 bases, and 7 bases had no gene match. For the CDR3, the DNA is TGTGCCAGCAGCCCTCCGGGACAGCCCTACGAGCAGTACTTC. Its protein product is CASSPPGQPYEQYF.

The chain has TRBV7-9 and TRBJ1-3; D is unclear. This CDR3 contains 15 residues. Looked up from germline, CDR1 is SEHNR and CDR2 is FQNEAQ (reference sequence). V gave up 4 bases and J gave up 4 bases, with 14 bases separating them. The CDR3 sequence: CASSSKGGKGNTIYF. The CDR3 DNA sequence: TGTGCCAGCAGCTCCAAGGGCGGTAAGGGAAACACCATATATTTT.

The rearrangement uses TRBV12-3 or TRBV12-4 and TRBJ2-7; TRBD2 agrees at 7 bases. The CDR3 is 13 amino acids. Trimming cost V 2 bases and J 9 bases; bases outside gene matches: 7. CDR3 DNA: TGTGCCAGCAGTTTAACCTGGGACTATGTGCAGTACTTC. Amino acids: CASSLTWDYVQYF.

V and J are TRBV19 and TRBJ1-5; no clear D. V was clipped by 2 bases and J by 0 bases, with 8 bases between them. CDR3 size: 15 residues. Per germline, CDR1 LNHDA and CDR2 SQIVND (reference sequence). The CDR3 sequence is CASSIYGVSNQPQHF. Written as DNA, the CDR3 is TGTGCCAGTAGTATATACGGGGTTAGCAATCAGCCCCAGCATTTT.

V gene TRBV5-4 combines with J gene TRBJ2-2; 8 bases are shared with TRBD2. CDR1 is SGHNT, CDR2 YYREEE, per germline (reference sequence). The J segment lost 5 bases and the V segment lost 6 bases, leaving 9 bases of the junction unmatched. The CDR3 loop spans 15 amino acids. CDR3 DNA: TGTGCCAGCAATTCGGGCCGCGGGGGGACCGGGGAGCTGTTTTTT. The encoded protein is CASNSGRGGTGELFF.

The CDR3 reads CASSYGGRSEAFF. CDR3 DNA: TGTGCCAGCAGTTACGGAGGGCGGTCTGAAGCTTTCTTT. The V call is TRBV6-5, the J call TRBJ1-1, with no clear D. CDR3 length: 13 amino acids. V was trimmed by 2 bases and J by 6 bases, leaving 10 bases between them. From germline, CDR1 is MNHEY and CDR2 SVGAGI.

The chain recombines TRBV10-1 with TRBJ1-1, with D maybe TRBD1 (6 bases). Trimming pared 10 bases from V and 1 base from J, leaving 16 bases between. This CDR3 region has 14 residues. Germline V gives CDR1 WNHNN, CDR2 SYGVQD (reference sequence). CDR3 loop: CATVRGAKNTEAFF. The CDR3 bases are TGCGCCACCGTCCGGGGGGCGAAGAACACTGAAGCTTTCTTT.

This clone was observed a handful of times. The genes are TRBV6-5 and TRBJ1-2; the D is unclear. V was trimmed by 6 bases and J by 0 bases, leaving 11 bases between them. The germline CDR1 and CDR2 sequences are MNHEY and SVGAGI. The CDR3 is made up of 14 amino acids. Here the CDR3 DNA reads TGTGCCAGCAGGACCTTAGGGTCTAACTATGGCTACACCTTC. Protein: CASRTLGSNYGYTF.

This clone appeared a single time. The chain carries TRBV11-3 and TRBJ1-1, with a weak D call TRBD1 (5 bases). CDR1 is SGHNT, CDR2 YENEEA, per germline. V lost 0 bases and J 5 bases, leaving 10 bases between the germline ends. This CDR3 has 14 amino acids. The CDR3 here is CASSLEGGDTEAFF. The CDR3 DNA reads TGTGCCAGCAGCTTAGAAGGAGGGGATACTGAAGCTTTCTTT.

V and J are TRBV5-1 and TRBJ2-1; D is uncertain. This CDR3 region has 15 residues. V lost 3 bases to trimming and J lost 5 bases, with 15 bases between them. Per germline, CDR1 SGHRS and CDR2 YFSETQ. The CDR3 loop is CASSYRPAGDNEQFF. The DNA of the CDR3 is TGCGCCAGCAGCTACAGACCCGCTGGTGACAATGAGCAGTTCTTC.

CDR3 nucleotide sequence: TGTGCCAGCAGTTACGAACTCGGGGGGAATACGCAGTATTTT. The encoded protein is CASSYELGGNTQYF. The chain carries TRBV28 and TRBJ2-3; 7 positions agree with TRBD2. The CDR3 has 14 amino acids. J lost 7 bases, V lost 4 bases, and 8 bases had no gene match. CDR1 is MDHEN, CDR2 SYDVKM, per germline.

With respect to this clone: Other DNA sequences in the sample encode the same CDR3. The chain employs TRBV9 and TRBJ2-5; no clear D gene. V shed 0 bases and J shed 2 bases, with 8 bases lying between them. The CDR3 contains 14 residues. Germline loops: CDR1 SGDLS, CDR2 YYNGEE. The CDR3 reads CASSVAGRQETQYF. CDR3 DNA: TGTGCCAGCAGCGTAGCAGGACGGCAAGAGACCCAGTACTTC.

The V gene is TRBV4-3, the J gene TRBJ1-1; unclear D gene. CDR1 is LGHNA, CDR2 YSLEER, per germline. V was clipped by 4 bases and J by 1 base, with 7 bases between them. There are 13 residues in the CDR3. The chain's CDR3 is CASSLGPNTEAFF. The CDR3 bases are TGCGCCAGCAGCCTGGGCCCGAACACTGAAGCTTTCTTT.

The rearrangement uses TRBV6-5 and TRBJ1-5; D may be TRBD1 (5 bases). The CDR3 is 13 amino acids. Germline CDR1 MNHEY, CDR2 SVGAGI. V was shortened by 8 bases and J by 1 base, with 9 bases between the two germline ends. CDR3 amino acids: CASVRTSNQPQHF. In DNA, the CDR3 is TGTGCCAGCGTCAGGACAAGCAATCAGCCCCAGCATTTT.

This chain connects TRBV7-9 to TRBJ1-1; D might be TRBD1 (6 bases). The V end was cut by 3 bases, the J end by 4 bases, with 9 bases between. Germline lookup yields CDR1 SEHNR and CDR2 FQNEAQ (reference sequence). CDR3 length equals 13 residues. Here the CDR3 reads CASSFSGVTEAFF. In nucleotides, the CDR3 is TGTGCCAGCAGCTTCTCAGGGGTCACTGAAGCTTTCTTT. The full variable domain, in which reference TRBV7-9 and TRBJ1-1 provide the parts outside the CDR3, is DTGVSQNPRHKITKRGQNVTFRCDPISEHNRLYWYRQTLGQGPEFLTYFQNEAQLEKSRLLSDRFSAERPKGSFSTLEIQRTEQGDSAMYLCASSFSGVTEAFFGQGTRLTVV.

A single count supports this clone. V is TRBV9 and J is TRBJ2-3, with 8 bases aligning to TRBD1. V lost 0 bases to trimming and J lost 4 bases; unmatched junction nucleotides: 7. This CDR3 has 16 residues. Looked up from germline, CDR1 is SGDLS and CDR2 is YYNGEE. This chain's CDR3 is CASSVAPDRDSDTQYF. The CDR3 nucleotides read TGTGCCAGCAGCGTAGCTCCGGACAGGGATTCAGATACGCAGTATTTT.

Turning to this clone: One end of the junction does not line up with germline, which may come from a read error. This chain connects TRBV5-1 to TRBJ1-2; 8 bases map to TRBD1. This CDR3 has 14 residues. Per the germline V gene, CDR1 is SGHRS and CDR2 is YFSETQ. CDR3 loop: CASRGDRSNYRYTF. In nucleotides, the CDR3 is TGCGCCAGCCGGGGGGACAGGTCAAACTATCGCTACACCTTC.

The CDR3 bases are TGTGCCAGCAGTACCCCGGGACAGATTAATGAAAAACTGTTTTTT. Its protein product is CASSTPGQINEKLFF. V and J are TRBV6-5 and TRBJ1-4; 7 bases fit TRBD1. This CDR3 region has 15 residues. V shed 5 bases and J 4 bases; nucleotides not matched to a gene: 7. Per the germline V gene, CDR1 is MNHEY and CDR2 is SVGAGI.

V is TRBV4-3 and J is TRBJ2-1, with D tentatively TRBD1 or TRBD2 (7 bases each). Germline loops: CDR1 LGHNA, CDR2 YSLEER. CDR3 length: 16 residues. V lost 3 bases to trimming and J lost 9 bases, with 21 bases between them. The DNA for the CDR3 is TGCGCCAGCAGCCACGACATCGGGGAGGGGGCGGCTGAGCAGTTCTTC. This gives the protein CASSHDIGEGAAEQFF.